By share of the sample, the clone carrying this TCR beta chain is medium-sized. This sample was taken from a study of T cells after somatic rescue of genetic block. Some clones are missing from TCRdb's copy, which holds only in-frame ones; the method was immunoSEQ multiplex PCR. The sample has around 12,000 clones; roughly 70% are singletons. CDR3 length: 15 residues. Trimming pared 0 bases from V and 8 bases from J, leaving 14 bases between. The germline V gene has CDR1 ENHRY and CDR2 SYGVKD. The chain has TRBV10-3 and TRBJ2-4; no firm D call. This receptor was taken from a boy between 10 and 17 years old. Material: peripheral blood mononuclear cells (PBMCs). CDR3 sequence: CAISESGFTGDIQYF. The CDR3 DNA follows: TGTGCCATCAGTGAGTCCGGTTTTACTGGAGACATTCAGTACTTC.